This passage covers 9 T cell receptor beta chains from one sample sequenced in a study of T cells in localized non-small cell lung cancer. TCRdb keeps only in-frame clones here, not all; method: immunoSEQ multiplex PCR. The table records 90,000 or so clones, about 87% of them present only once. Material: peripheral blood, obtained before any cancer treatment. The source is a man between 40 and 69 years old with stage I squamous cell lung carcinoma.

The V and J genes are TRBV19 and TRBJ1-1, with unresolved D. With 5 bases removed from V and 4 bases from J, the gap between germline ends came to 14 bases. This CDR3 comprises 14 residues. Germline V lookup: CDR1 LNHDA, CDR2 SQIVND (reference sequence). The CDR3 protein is CASSAGPRGTEAFF. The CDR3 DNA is TGTGCCAGTAGTGCCGGACCCCGCGGCACTGAAGCTTTCTTT.

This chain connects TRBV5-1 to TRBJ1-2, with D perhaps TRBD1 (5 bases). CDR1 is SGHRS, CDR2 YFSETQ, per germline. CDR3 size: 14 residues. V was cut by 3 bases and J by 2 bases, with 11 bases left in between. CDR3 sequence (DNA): TGCGCCAGCAGCTCTGGGGCGGGGAACTATGGCTACACCTTC. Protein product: CASSSGAGNYGYTF.

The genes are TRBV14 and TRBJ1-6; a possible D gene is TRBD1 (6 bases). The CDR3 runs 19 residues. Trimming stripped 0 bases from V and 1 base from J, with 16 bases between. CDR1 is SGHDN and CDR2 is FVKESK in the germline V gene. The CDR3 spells CASSQEGQIPRSYNSPLHF. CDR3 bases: TGTGCCAGCAGCCAAGAAGGACAGATTCCACGGTCCTATAATTCACCCCTCCACTTT.

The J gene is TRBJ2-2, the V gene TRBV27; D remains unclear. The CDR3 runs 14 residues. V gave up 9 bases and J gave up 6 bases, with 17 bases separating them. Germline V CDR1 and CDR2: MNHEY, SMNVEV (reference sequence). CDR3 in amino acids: CASRPRSLAGELFF. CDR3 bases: TGTGCCAGTCGGCCAAGGTCCCTCGCCGGGGAGCTGTTTTTT.

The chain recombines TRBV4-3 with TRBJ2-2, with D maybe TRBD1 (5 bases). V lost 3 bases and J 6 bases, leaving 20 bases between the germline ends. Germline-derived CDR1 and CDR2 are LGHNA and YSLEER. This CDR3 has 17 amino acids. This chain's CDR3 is CASSQATYRQRAGELFF. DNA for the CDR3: TGCGCCAGCAGCCAGGCTACCTACAGACAGCGCGCCGGGGAGCTGTTTTTT.

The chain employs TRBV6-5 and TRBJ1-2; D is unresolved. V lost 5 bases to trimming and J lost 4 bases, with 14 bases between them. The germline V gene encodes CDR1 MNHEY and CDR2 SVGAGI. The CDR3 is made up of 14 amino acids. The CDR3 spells CASSPTPAGYGYTF. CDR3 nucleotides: TGTGCCAGCAGTCCTACCCCGGCGGGCTATGGCTACACCTTC.

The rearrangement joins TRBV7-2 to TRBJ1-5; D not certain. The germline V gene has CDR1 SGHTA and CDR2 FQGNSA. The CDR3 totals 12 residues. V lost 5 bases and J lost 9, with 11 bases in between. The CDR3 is CASSLGFGPQHF. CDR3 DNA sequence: TGTGCCAGCAGCCTGGGGTTTGGGCCCCAGCATTTT.

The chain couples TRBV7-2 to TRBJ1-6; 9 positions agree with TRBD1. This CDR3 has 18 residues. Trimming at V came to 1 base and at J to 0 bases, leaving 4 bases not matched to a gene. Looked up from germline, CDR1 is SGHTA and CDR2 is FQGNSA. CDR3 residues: CASSLEPQGASYNSPLHF. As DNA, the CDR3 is TGTGCCAGCAGCTTAGAGCCACAGGGGGCCTCCTATAATTCACCCCTCCACTTT. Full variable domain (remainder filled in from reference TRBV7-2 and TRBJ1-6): GAGVSQSPSNKVTEKGKDVELRCDPISGHTALYWYRQSLGQGLEFLIYFQGNSAPDKSGLPSDRFSAERTGGSVSTLTIQRTQQEDSAVYLCASSLEPQGASYNSPLHFGNGTRLTVT.

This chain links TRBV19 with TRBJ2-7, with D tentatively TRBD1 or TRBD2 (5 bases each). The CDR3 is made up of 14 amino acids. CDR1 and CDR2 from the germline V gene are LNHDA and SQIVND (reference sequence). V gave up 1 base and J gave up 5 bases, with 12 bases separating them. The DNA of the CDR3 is TGTGCCAGTAGTATAGGGGGGAAAAGGGACGAGCAGTACTTC. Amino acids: CASSIGGKRDEQYF.